This T cell receptor beta chain was found in a study of cytomegalovirus exposure and HLA in healthy donors. Across the whole study: Genotyping showed 75% to 90% of 350 to 400 donors falling in the Caucasian-associated ancestry cluster.

60 Vbeta and 13 Jbeta primers were used in PCR. Some clones are missing from TCRdb's copy, which holds only in-frame ones; the method was immunoSEQ multiplex PCR. Altogether tens of thousands of clones are present, over 75% being singletons, with the ten largest covering approximately 6%. Germline CDR1 is MNHEY and CDR2 is SMNVEV (reference sequence). Germline trimming cut 6 bases from V and 7 bases from J; bases unmatched to any gene: 20. CDR3 length: 17 residues. Study-level points and caveats: A later analysis linked a missense DCLRE1C variant to TCR beta V- and J-gene trimming. Several top significant clusters appeared, in a later analysis, to be linked to common viral pathogens. In a later analysis, HLA-associated TCR beta chains were more clonally expanded than equally common others.

About this clone: No antigen is known for it.

The receptor was derived from a female donor in good health and CMV-seronegative. The genes are TRBV27 and TRBJ1-2, with 7 bases that match TRBD1. The specimen sequenced was PBMCs. The DNA for the CDR3 is TGTGCCAGCAGCCCGCCCCCGACAGGGTTAATGGTTGGTGGCTACACCTTC. Translated, it gives CASSPPPTGLMVGGYTF.